A selection of T cell receptor beta chains follows, all from one sample in a study of T cells in Graves' hyperthyroidism and ophthalmopathy. Each CDR3 protein is one row after TCRdb ran MiXCR on the multiplex PCR reads. The sample yields 620,000 or so distinct CDR3 sequences, approximately 15% seen once. Sequencing was performed on blood. All receptors come from a woman aged 50 to 60 with Graves' ophthalmopathy. Both conserved end residues are trimmed from each CDR3. The order of the fields is CDR3 length, V gene, CDR3 protein.

>10|TRBV10-3
AIKSSADTQY
>12|TRBV28
ASNEAGGPYEQY
>11|TRBV7-2
ASSNYQNTEAF
>13|TRBV20-1
SARLGRGPNQPQH
>15|TRBV10-3
AIRGQGSSNTFYGYT
>14|TRBV9
ASSVAGIPTYNEQF
>11|TRBV28
ASGTDTYYGYT
>14|TRBV11-3
ASSLIGQGAQNEQF
>13|TRBV27
ASSPSAGTAGVQY
>11|TRBV19
ASSGTAMGEQY
>11|TRBV30
AWSGQGNQPQH
>19|TRBV6-2/TRBV6-3
ASSYSIYRWVSRGNTGELF
>13|TRBV19
ASSTQREAGGEQY
>12|TRBV6-6
ASSYGQGYNEQF
>12|TRBV7-9
ASSLGGEVVGDT
>12|TRBV10-3
AISGVRQADTQY
>10|TRBV28
ASSFPVYEQY
>15|TRBV7-2
ASSPRVQDRSYNEQF
>12|TRBV28
ASSLGATNEKLF
>13|TRBV28
ASTSSRVAKNIQY
>14|TRBV6-2/TRBV6-3
ASSSPLSGFHNEQF
>10|TRBV2
ASNRGEETQY
>12|TRBV20-1
SVTDVSSYNEQL
>13|TRBV7-9
ASSLERISNQPQH
>16|TRBV6-1
ASSTTGAGFLRSNEQF
>12|TRBV4-1
ASSQVLGVSPLH
>13|TRBV27
ASSLGGQGYNEQF
>12|TRBV6-1
ASTWPGLNQPQH
>13|TRBV18
ASSQIGTSNTEAF
>13|TRBV20-1
SARRLSGISYEQY
>11|TRBV29-1
SVGAEAGNTIY
>14|TRBV7-9
ASSTWTSGRTDTQY
>12|TRBV12-3/TRBV12-4
ASSLDSNLGTQY
>14|TRBV7-9
ASSLASWDVGEKLF
>12|TRBV7-2
ATSASRGADTQY
>11|TRBV5-1
ASNDKKPNEQF
>13|TRBV5-4
ASSLPSGRASEQF
>15|TRBV28
ASSWDTARNLKYEQF
>13|TRBV20-1
SARGGLAGVGELF
>11|TRBV12-3/TRBV12-4
ASSLFTPGEQY
>10|TRBV27
ASRQPGTEAF
>10|TRBV28
ASSTAGPEQY
>12|TRBV20-1
SARDPGSKDGYT
>12|TRBV20-1
SAGSGRVQETQY
>10|TRBV28
ASSTVGYGYT
>10|TRBV27
ATAGLAYEQY
>12|TRBV6-5
ASSYQTGGYEQY
>12|TRBV20-1
SARGTRSTDTQY